A selection of T cell receptor beta chains follows, all from one sample in a study of cytomegalovirus exposure and HLA in healthy donors. Sequencing used immunoSEQ multiplex PCR; TCRdb keeps in-frame clones, though not all of them. This sample carries 200,000 or so clones, 65% to 85% of them seen once, and the ten largest clones take 0.098%. The sample was PBMCs. Receptors originate from a boy aged 2 to 10 in good health and CMV-seronegative. Each CDR3 is given with its conserved first and last residue. The D gene is left open where the match is weak. Only some rows state a clone size, as once, few, many or a class for expanded clones.

j_call,clone_size,cdr3_length,d_call,v_call,cdr3_aa,cdr3_nt
TRBJ1-2,NA,11,TRBD1,TRBV30,CAGTGGGGYTF,TGTGCCGGGACAGGGGGAGGCGGCTACACCTTC
TRBJ2-7,NA,20,NA,TRBV13,CASSLQFNNPSRDKIYEQYF,TGTGCCAGCAGCTTACAATTTAATAATCCTTCACGGGACAAAATTTACGAGCAGTACTTC
TRBJ1-1,NA,15,NA,TRBV6-6,CASSPSGIRGPEAFF,TGTGCCAGCAGTCCCTCCGGGATCAGGGGCCCTGAAGCTTTCTTT
TRBJ1-2,NA,14,NA,TRBV9,CASSVEGGEDGYTF,TGTGCCAGCAGCGTAGAAGGGGGGGAGGATGGCTACACCTTC
TRBJ1-2,NA,13,TRBD1,TRBV11-2,CASRRGQKYGYTF,TGTGCCAGCAGACGGGGACAGAAGTATGGCTACACCTTC
TRBJ1-1,NA,17,NA,TRBV7-4,CASSKTTENRGSPEAFF,TGTGCCAGCAGCAAAACCACAGAGAACCGCGGGTCGCCTGAAGCTTTCTTT
TRBJ1-5,NA,16,NA,TRBV6-6,CASSYGRGANNQPQHF,TGTGCCAGCAGTTATGGTAGAGGCGCCAACAATCAGCCCCAGCATTTT
TRBJ2-3,NA,14,NA,TRBV29-1,CSVGQAAKPDTQYF,TGCAGCGTTGGACAGGCAGCTAAACCAGATACGCAGTATTTT
TRBJ2-2,once,15,NA,TRBV5-1,CASSLVGPNTGELFF,TGCGCCAGCAGCTTGGTGGGGCCGAACACCGGGGAGCTGTTTTTT
TRBJ2-3,NA,16,TRBD2,TRBV9,CASSSRAGGRTDTQYF,TGTGCCAGCAGCTCTCGAGCGGGGGGTAGGACAGATACGCAGTATTTT
TRBJ1-2,NA,17,NA,TRBV6-1,CASSEVGGIRADYGYTF,TGTGCCAGCAGTGAAGTGGGAGGGATCAGGGCTGACTATGGCTACACCTTC